This TCR beta chain derives from a study of monozygotic twins with inflammatory bowel disease. As regards this clonotype: The antigen remains unidentified.

Whole blood supplied total RNA, and T cells were not sorted. Germline V gene lookup returns CDR1 LGHNA and CDR2 YNFKEQ. The CDR3 runs to 15 residues. TCRdb re-called the 5' RACE reads; one entry per CDR3 protein, DNA not given. The record lists around 150,000 distinct CDR3 sequences, of which the ten most abundant hold 2.4%. Study conclusions and caveats: Immunosuppressive treatments differing between patients may have added repertoire variability. Healthy co-twins showed greater TCRbeta diversity (inverse Simpson) than IBD patients. Different T cell subtypes could not be distinguished.

Input material: blood. The clonotype originates from a human donor with ulcerative colitis or Crohn's disease, or a healthy co-twin of an affected twin (not recorded which). The chain links TRBV4-2 to TRBJ2-7; TCRdb designates TRBD2, a call that cannot be tested without DNA. The CDR3 here is CASSQVSSGNYEQYF.